The 16 T cell receptor beta chains below were found in one sample sequenced in a study of shared clonotypes between healthy human individuals. Assay used: immunoSEQ multiplex PCR; TCRdb lists only in-frame clones, some missing. The sample lists more than 1 million clones, roughly 74% seen once, with 0.52% in the top ten. Source material: memory CD4+ T cells from PBMCs. The sample's subset: CD45RA-negative fraction. The receptors were gathered from a man aged 18-30 years in good health. Some clones in this sample may be carry-over from other donors' samples.

A single count supports this clone. The V gene is TRBV19, the J gene TRBJ2-7; 12 nucleotides match TRBD2. With 6 bases clipped from V and 5 bases from J, the junction kept 5 bases outside the gene matches. The V gene's germline CDR1 is LNHDA and CDR2 SQIVND (reference sequence). This CDR3 is 14 amino acids long. CDR3 region: CASSPLAGGHEQYF. The CDR3 bases are TGTGCCAGTAGCCCGCTAGCGGGAGGGCACGAGCAGTACTTC.

This chain links TRBV10-3 with TRBJ2-7; 7 bases line up with TRBD1. This CDR3 has 14 residues. V dropped 4 bases and J dropped 2; count of bases not matched to a gene: 5. Germline V gene lookup returns CDR1 ENHRY and CDR2 SYGVKD. The CDR3 sequence: CAISAGTETYEQYF. The CDR3 coding sequence is TGTGCCATCAGTGCGGGGACAGAAACCTACGAGCAGTACTTC.

J is TRBJ2-1 and V is TRBV15; D unresolved. With 3 bases removed from V and 9 bases from J, the gap between germline ends came to 12 bases. Per germline, CDR1 LNHNV and CDR2 YYDKDF (reference sequence). This CDR3 spans 13 amino acids. CDR3 DNA: TGTGCCACCAGCAGTAAATTGAGGAGTGAGCAGTTCTTC. Its translation: CATSSKLRSEQFF.

This sequence joins TRBV6-5 and TRBJ1-1; D call uncertain. The CDR3 loop spans 13 amino acids. CDR1 MNHEY and CDR2 SVGAGI come from the germline V gene. The ends were cut back, 2 bases at V and 3 bases at J, with 7 bases in the middle. The CDR3 bases are TGTGCCAGCAGTTACAGGGCGGACACTGAAGCTTTCTTT. Translation: CASSYRADTEAFF.

Concerning this clone itself: This specimen includes other DNA sequences encoding the same CDR3. In DNA, the CDR3 is TGTGCCAGCAGCTTCCCAGGGGTGGAGACCCAGTACTTC. Translated: CASSFPGVETQYF. The rearrangement joins TRBV7-9 to TRBJ2-5; a possible D gene is TRBD1 (6 bases). V was shortened by 3 bases and J by 5 bases, with 10 bases between the two germline ends. Germline V gene sequence: CDR1 SEHNR, CDR2 FQNEAQ (reference sequence). There are 13 residues in the CDR3.

This rearrangement joins TRBV19 to TRBJ1-2; TRBD1 aligns across 7 bases. The V segment lost 8 bases and the J segment 5 bases; nucleotides outside the gene matches: 11. The germline gives CDR1 LNHDA, CDR2 SQIVND (reference sequence). The CDR3 has 14 amino acids. The CDR3 is CASSKGAQRYGYTF. The CDR3 DNA follows: TGTGCCAGTTCGAAGGGGGCGCAGAGGTATGGCTACACCTTC.

This clone was observed once. The chain uses TRBV10-3 and TRBJ2-1; D may be TRBD2 (5 bases). Deletions cut 3 bases from V and 2 bases from J, with 11 bases between. Germline V CDR1 and CDR2: ENHRY, SYGVKD. CDR3 length equals 15 residues. The CDR3 reads CAISDSDGTYNEQFF. The CDR3 DNA reads as TGTGCCATCAGTGATTCTGACGGGACCTACAATGAGCAGTTCTTC.

The V and J genes are TRBV2 and TRBJ2-1, with unresolved D. Trimming removed 1 base at V and 15 bases at J, with 16 bases between. From germline, CDR1 is SNHLY and CDR2 FYNNEI. The CDR3 contains 13 residues. The CDR3 sequence is CASSEDPGRLWFF. CDR3 bases: TGTGCCAGCAGTGAAGACCCAGGAAGATTGTGGTTCTTC.

A remark on this clone: The same CDR3 is also encoded by other DNA sequences in this sample. The rearrangement links TRBV20-1 to TRBJ2-7; the D is unclear. The ends were cut back, 3 bases at V and 6 bases at J, with 9 bases in the middle. This CDR3 is built from 11 residues. Germline V lookup: CDR1 DFQATT, CDR2 SNEGSKA (reference sequence). This CDR3 reads CSASRLGEQYF. As DNA, the CDR3 is TGCAGTGCTAGCCGTCTCGGCGAGCAGTACTTC.

CDR3 in DNA: TGTGCCAGCAGTTACCGGGACACCTCCTACGAGCAGTACTTC. It is translated as CASSYRDTSYEQYF. The chain has TRBV6-6 and TRBJ2-7; D possibly corresponds to TRBD1 (6 bases). The V gene lost 2 bases and the J gene lost 0 bases, with 8 bases spanning the gap. This CDR3 is built from 14 residues. In germline, CDR1 is MNHNY, CDR2 SVGAGI (reference sequence).

The V gene is TRBV5-5, the J gene TRBJ2-7; D unclear. V lost 0 bases to trimming and J lost 12 bases, with 13 bases between them. Germline V gene lookup returns CDR1 SGHKS and CDR2 YYEKEE (reference sequence). The CDR3 length is 12 residues. This CDR3 reads CASSLGQYERYF. CDR3 bases: TGTGCCAGCAGCTTGGGGCAGTACGAGAGGTACTTC.

To note about this clone: One junction end does not reproduce the germline sequence, and a read error may be involved. The rearrangement uses TRBV30 and TRBJ2-1; 8 positions agree with TRBD1. Per the germline V gene, CDR1 is GTSNPN and CDR2 is SVGIG (reference sequence). The CDR3 extends over 16 amino acids. CDR3 DNA sequence: TGTGCCTGGAAAGAAAAGGGGACAGGTCAGAGCGGAGCCGCAATCTTC. This sequence encodes CAWKEKGTGQSGAAIF.

The V and J genes are TRBV28 and TRBJ1-2; D gene uncertain. Germline-derived CDR1 and CDR2 are MDHEN and SYDVKM. The CDR3 sequence is 11 residues long. Between the trimmed V and J ends, which lost 7 bases and 2 bases, there was a span of 5 bases. The CDR3 region is CASNINYGYTF. The CDR3, as DNA: TGTGCCAGCAACATCAACTATGGCTACACCTTC.

The chain joins TRBV6-6 to TRBJ1-2; 8 nucleotides align to TRBD1. The CDR3 totals 13 residues. Germline-derived CDR1 and CDR2 are MNHNY and SVGAGI (reference sequence). Unmatched junction bases numbered 6, after V lost 6 bases and J lost 6 bases. CDR3 residues: CASRTTGVDGYTF. CDR3 in DNA: TGTGCCAGCAGGACGACAGGGGTCGATGGCTACACCTTC.

A remark on this clone: The sample contains more than one DNA sequence encoding this CDR3. V gene TRBV18 combines with J gene TRBJ2-7; 8 positions agree with TRBD1. J gave up 4 bases and V 3 bases, and 5 bases lay outside the gene matches. Germline CDR1 is KGHSH and CDR2 is LQKENI. The CDR3 has 14 residues. Here the CDR3 reads CASSPPGQAYEQYF. CDR3 bases: TGTGCCAGCTCACCCCCGGGACAGGCTTACGAGCAGTACTTC.

Details on this clone: This probably arose from a read error, given a far larger clone one base away. V is TRBV7-9 and J is TRBJ2-2; 7 bases align to TRBD2. CDR1 is SEHNR and CDR2 is FQNEAQ in the germline V gene (reference sequence). The CDR3 sequence is 16 residues long. The CDR3 spells CASSRGPHGGTGGLFF. The DNA of the CDR3 is TGTGCCAGCAGCCGGGGACCGCACGGGGGGACCGGGGGGCTGTTTTTT. The full variable domain, rest sourced from reference TRBV7-9 and TRBJ2-2, is DTGVSQNPRHKITKRGQNVTFRCDPISEHNRLYWYRQTLGQGPEFLTYFQNEAQLEKSRLLSDRFSAERPKGSFSTLEIQRTEQGDSAMYLCASSRGPHGGTGGLFFGEGSRLTVL.